The next 23 T cell receptor beta chains were all read from a single sample in a study of regulatory T cells in long-lasting Graves disease. TCR beta libraries were built with iRepertoire HTBI primers and Arm-PCR of CDR3 regions. TCRdb ran MiXCR on the multiplex PCR reads and lists one entry per CDR3 protein. The profile covers approximately 360,000 distinct CDR3 sequences, with roughly 12% appearing a single time and approximately 20% taken by the ten largest. Described time point: newly diagnosed GD, antithyroid drugs for less than 3 months. PBMC-derived RNA was used for the TCR library. The data also belong to a second study, concerning T cells in Graves' hyperthyroidism and ophthalmopathy.

The source was peripheral blood mononuclear cells (PBMCs), collected at new diagnosis, from a patient treated with antithyroid drugs. The receptors were sampled from a young woman with Graves disease.

This clonotype was seen ten or more times. Compared with germline, one end of the junction differs, possibly owing to a read error. The rearrangement links TRBV12-3 or TRBV12-4 to TRBJ2-7; maybe TRBD2 (6 bases). The CDR3 loop spans 13 amino acids. The CDR3: CASRPPGLSGVTF. CDR3 nucleotide sequence: TGTGCCAGCAGGCCCCCGGGACTGTCTGGGGTTACCTTC.

Many counts were recorded for this clonotype. V is TRBV20-1 and J is TRBJ2-5; 7 nucleotides align to TRBD1. Germline assignment: CDR1 DFQATT and CDR2 SNEGSKA (reference sequence). The CDR3 covers 15 residues. V lost 4 bases, J lost 1 base, and 9 bases stayed unmatched. CDR3 in amino acids: CSATQPRDSQETQYF. The CDR3 coding sequence is TGCAGTGCTACCCAACCGAGGGACAGCCAAGAGACCCAGTACTTC.

This clonotype turned up a few times. The chain combines TRBV7-9 with TRBJ1-2, with D uncertain. CDR3 size: 16 residues. Per the germline V gene, CDR1 is SEHNR and CDR2 is FQNEAQ (reference sequence). Trimming left V 1 base short and J 8 bases short, with 20 bases between. The CDR3 protein is CASSLDPGVLREGYTF. CDR3 bases: TGTGCCAGCAGCTTAGATCCTGGTGTTCTCCGGGAAGGCTACACCTTC.

The gene calls are TRBV7-9 and TRBJ1-2; D gene uncertain. The V gene's germline CDR1 is SEHNR and CDR2 FQNEAQ (reference sequence). Trimming left V 1 base short and J 0 bases short, with 12 bases between. The CDR3 is 16 residues long. The CDR3 nucleotides are TGTGCCAGCAGCTTAGTTTTGGGCCCCCCTAACTATGGCTACACCTTC. The encoded protein is CASSLVLGPPNYGYTF. Full variable domain (missing parts from reference TRBV7-9 and TRBJ1-2): DTGVSQNPRHKITKRGQNVTFRCDPISEHNRLYWYRQTLGQGPEFLTYFQNEAQLEKSRLLSDRFSAERPKGSFSTLEIQRTEQGDSAMYLCASSLVLGPPNYGYTFGSGTRLTVV.

This clonotype showed up just a few times. The CDR3 sequence is CATQNYYGYTF. CDR3 DNA: TGTGCCACCCAGAACTACTATGGCTACACCTTC. The chain has TRBV27 and TRBJ1-2; no firm D call. The CDR3 is 11 amino acids. Germline CDR1 MNHEY, CDR2 SMNVEV (reference sequence). Trimming cost V 10 bases and J 3 bases, with 9 bases left between them.

The chain is built from TRBV20-1 and TRBJ2-1, with 9 bases identical to TRBD2. This CDR3 is 17 amino acids long. J gave up 0 bases and V 0 bases, and 6 bases lay outside the gene matches. Germline assignment: CDR1 DFQATT and CDR2 SNEGSKA (reference sequence). The CDR3 sequence is CSAREEAGGSSYNEQFF. As DNA, the CDR3 is TGCAGTGCTAGAGAGGAAGCGGGAGGAAGCTCCTACAATGAGCAGTTCTTC.

The sample holds many counts of this clonotype. V and J are TRBV27 and TRBJ1-5; D possibly corresponds to TRBD1 (5 bases). The germline V gene has CDR1 MNHEY and CDR2 SMNVEV (reference sequence). There are 16 residues in the CDR3. Trimming removed 2 bases from V and 1 base from J, with 12 bases in between. The CDR3 is CASSLVGAGSNQPQHF. DNA for the CDR3: TGTGCCAGCAGTTTAGTTGGGGCGGGGAGCAATCAGCCCCAGCATTTT.

This chain links TRBV24-1 with TRBJ2-2, with D possibly TRBD2 on 5 matching bases. V was pared by 0 bases and J by 1 base, with 11 bases between. The CDR3 sequence is 17 residues long. In germline, CDR1 is KGHDR, CDR2 SFDVKD. In DNA, the CDR3 is TGTGCCACCAGTGATTTGGGCGGGTACCTGAACACCGGGGAGCTGTTTTTT. It yields the protein CATSDLGGYLNTGELFF.

This clonotype was seen at least ten times. The rearrangement joins TRBV20-1 to TRBJ2-1, with 11 bases that match TRBD1. CDR1 and CDR2 (germline): DFQATT, SNEGSKA (reference sequence). The CDR3 length is 14 residues. V shed 6 bases, J shed 9 bases, and the junction held 10 bases outside the gene matches. CDR3: CSAAGTGGLVEQFF. CDR3 sequence (DNA): TGCAGTGCCGCAGGGACAGGGGGGTTGGTTGAGCAGTTCTTC.

The V call is TRBV24-1, the J call TRBJ2-3; 10 bases are shared with TRBD2. Germline V gene sequence: CDR1 KGHDR, CDR2 SFDVKD. The CDR3 runs to 17 residues. V shed 4 bases and J 0 bases; nucleotides not matched to a gene: 6. CDR3 nucleotides: TGTGCCACCAGTGAGGGTAGCGGGGGGACTAGCACAGATACGCAGTATTTT. This codes for CATSEGSGGTSTDTQYF.

Many counts were recorded for this clonotype. The chain recombines TRBV10-3 with TRBJ2-7; 12 bases map to TRBD2. CDR3 length: 13 amino acids. The ends lost 9 bases at V and 1 base at J; junction bases unmatched: 1. Looked up from germline, CDR1 is ENHRY and CDR2 is SYGVKD. CDR3 amino acids: CAMGTSGSYEQYF. The CDR3 region has the DNA TGTGCCATGGGGACTAGCGGGTCCTACGAGCAGTACTTC.

This chain joins TRBV30 and TRBJ2-4, with a possible D match to TRBD2 (6 bases). The CDR3 length is 15 residues. Trimming pared 2 bases from V and 6 bases from J, leaving 17 bases between. Germline CDR1 reads GTSNPN; CDR2 reads SVGIG (reference sequence). The CDR3 bases are TGTGCCTGGAGTTCGACTAGGCCAGCTAGAAACATTCAGTACTTC. It encodes CAWSSTRPARNIQYF.

This rearrangement joins TRBV6-2 or TRBV6-3 to TRBJ2-3, with a weak D call TRBD2 (5 bases). V gave up 3 bases and J gave up 6 bases, with 13 bases separating them. Germline V gives CDR1 MNHEY, CDR2 SVGEGT. The CDR3 is made up of 14 amino acids. The CDR3 sequence is CASSYTIGVDTQYF. CDR3 nucleotide sequence: TGTGCCAGCAGTTATACTATCGGGGTGGATACGCAGTATTTT.

The chain is built from TRBV9 and TRBJ2-1, with D perhaps TRBD1 or TRBD2 (5 bases each). Trimming cost V 3 bases and J 2 bases, with 24 bases left between them. The CDR3 is made up of 19 amino acids. The germline V gene encodes CDR1 SGDLS and CDR2 YYNGEE. CDR3 loop: CASSEAGTLIFGPYNEQFF. The DNA of the CDR3 is TGTGCCAGCAGCGAAGCCGGGACGTTGATTTTTGGCCCCTACAATGAGCAGTTCTTC.

There are a few counts of this clonotype. The V call is TRBV28, the J call TRBJ2-3; D not resolved. The V gene lost 3 bases and the J gene lost 2 bases, with 12 bases spanning the gap. CDR1 and CDR2 (germline): MDHEN, SYDVKM. This CDR3 comprises 15 residues. CDR3 nucleotide sequence: TGTGCCAGCAGTTTTATGACGGAAGTCACAGATACGCAGTATTTT. This codes for CASSFMTEVTDTQYF.

The sample holds a few counts of this clonotype. V and J are TRBV24-1 and TRBJ2-1, with D perhaps given as TRBD1 or TRBD2 (5 bases each). This CDR3 spans 14 amino acids. In germline, CDR1 is KGHDR, CDR2 SFDVKD. The V end was cut by 4 bases, the J end by 2 bases, with 8 bases between. The CDR3 sequence: CATSEGEPYNEQFF. The CDR3 bases are TGTGCCACCAGTGAGGGGGAACCCTACAATGAGCAGTTCTTC.

This clonotype was picked up many times. This sequence joins TRBV24-1 and TRBJ1-5, with D unclear. In germline, CDR1 is KGHDR, CDR2 SFDVKD. V gave up 5 bases and J gave up 0 bases, with 7 bases separating them. The CDR3 consists of 14 residues. Written as DNA, the CDR3 is TGTGCCACCAGTGTTCCTTATAGCAATCAGCCCCAGCATTTT. It is translated as CATSVPYSNQPQHF.

The rearrangement joins TRBV15 to TRBJ2-6, with D maybe TRBD1 (6 bases). V lost 1 base and J lost 3, with 10 bases in between. This CDR3 spans 16 amino acids. Germline V gene lookup returns CDR1 LNHNV and CDR2 YYDKDF (reference sequence). CDR3 sequence: CATSRGRGNGANVLTF. The CDR3 bases are TGTGCCACCAGCAGAGGCAGGGGCAATGGGGCCAACGTCCTGACTTTC.

The V and J genes are TRBV7-9 and TRBJ2-1; TRBD2 matches at 14 bases. V was pared by 5 bases and J by 6 bases, with 9 bases of the junction left unmatched. The germline gives CDR1 SEHNR, CDR2 FQNEAQ (reference sequence). The CDR3 contains 17 residues. CDR3 coding DNA: TGTGCCAGCAGCCTAACCCCAGGGACTAGCGGGGGCAATGAGCAGTTCTTC. It codes for CASSLTPGTSGGNEQFF.

This clonotype has a count of ten or more. The chain employs TRBV15 and TRBJ1-2; unclear D gene. The CDR3 runs 14 residues. Trimming removed 1 base from V and 4 bases from J, with 10 bases in between. Germline V lookup: CDR1 LNHNV, CDR2 YYDKDF (reference sequence). CDR3 sequence reads: CATSRGRVGYGYTF. Here the CDR3 DNA reads TGTGCCACCAGCAGAGGAAGGGTCGGCTATGGCTACACCTTC. Combining the CDR3 with reference TRBV15 and TRBJ1-2 gives the whole variable domain DAMVIQNPRYQVTQFGKPVTLSCSQTLNHNVMYWYQQKSSQAPKLLFHYYDKDFNNEADTPDNFQSRRPNTSFCFLDIRSPGLGDTAMYLCATSRGRVGYGYTFGSGTRLTVV.

The chain links TRBV4-1 to TRBJ1-5; D is possibly TRBD1 (6 bases). Between the trimmed V and J ends, which lost 4 bases and 5 bases, there was a span of 15 bases. CDR3 length: 15 amino acids. Looked up from germline, CDR1 is MGHRA and CDR2 is YSYEKL. In DNA, the CDR3 is TGCGCCAGCAGCCCCGCGACAGGCTCGCATCAGCCCCAGCATTTT. Translating it yields CASSPATGSHQPQHF.

At least ten counts were recorded for this clonotype. The V and J genes are TRBV19 and TRBJ2-5; 8 nucleotides line up with TRBD2. This CDR3 contains 14 residues. The junction had 8 bases not matched to a gene; V was cut back by 6 bases and J by 5 bases. Germline-derived CDR1 and CDR2 are LNHDA and SQIVND (reference sequence). CDR3 DNA sequence: TGTGCCAGTAGACCGGGAGGGCCGGGGGAGACCCAGTACTTC. The encoded protein is CASRPGGPGETQYF. Full variable domain (rest looked up from reference TRBV19 and TRBJ2-5): DGGITQSPKYLFRKEGQNVTLSCEQNLNHDAMYWYRQDPGQGLRLIYYSQIVNDFQKGDIAEGYSVSREKKESFPLTVTSAQKNPTAFYLCASRPGGPGETQYFGPGTRLLVL.

The sample holds many counts of this clonotype. The chain uses TRBV3-1 and TRBJ2-1; TRBD2 matches 10 bases. The CDR3 totals 16 residues. CDR1 and CDR2 (germline): LGHDT, YNNKEL (reference sequence). Trimming removed 2 bases from V and 12 bases from J; junction bases left unmatched: 13. This CDR3 is CASSQQWASGSSWQFF. The CDR3 region has the DNA TGTGCCAGCAGCCAACAGTGGGCTAGCGGGAGTTCTTGGCAGTTCTTC.